This TCR beta chain was retrieved from a study of blood T cell repertoires in COVID-19. The wider study: Italy, Spain and the United States were the sources of the convalescent and acute COVID-19 samples.

The junction had 4 bases not matched to a gene; V was cut back by 3 bases and J by 7 bases. Germline CDR1 reads LGHDT; CDR2 reads YNNKEL (reference sequence). CDR3 length: 14 residues. Per the original methods: Nucleated cell counts were estimated from reference gene primer amplification. TCRdb's table, derived via immunoSEQ multiplex PCR, lists solely in-frame clones and lacks some. V and J calls and clone size are given by that table; D and trimming were obtained from the DNA. The profile shows about 270,000 clones, around nine tenths of them singletons. The gene calls are TRBV3-1 (or the pseudogene TRBV3-2) and TRBJ1-5; 9 bases agree with TRBD1. The sequencing input was peripheral blood. The clonotype was recovered from a man aged 35 to 55 with active or convalescent COVID-19. The CDR3 region has the DNA TGTGCCAGCAGCCAGACAGGGGGAAGGCAGCCCCAGCATTTT. Translation: CASSQTGGRQPQHF.